The 25 T cell receptor beta chains below all came from one sample that was sequenced in a study of blood T cell repertoires in COVID-19. TCRdb's copy holds only in-frame clones and misses some; the assay was immunoSEQ multiplex PCR. This sample carries roughly 67,000 clones, 65% to 90% of them seen once, and the ten largest clones take about 6.5%. Specimen: peripheral blood. These receptors were taken from a woman aged 55 to 70 with acute or convalescent COVID-19.

This chain connects TRBV10-3 to TRBJ1-2; no definite D call. The CDR3 runs to 13 residues. The germline V and J ends were trimmed by 2 bases and 4 bases, with 8 bases remaining between them. Per the germline V gene, CDR1 is ENHRY and CDR2 is SYGVKD. The CDR3 loop is CAISEEYIYGYTF. DNA of the CDR3: TGTGCCATCAGTGAGGAATACATCTATGGCTACACCTTC.

V usage is TRBV24-1 and J usage is TRBJ1-2; D remains unclear. The CDR3 has 16 residues. With 3 bases removed from V and 2 bases from J, the gap between germline ends came to 15 bases. Germline values: CDR1 KGHDR, CDR2 SFDVKD. CDR3 region: CATSDRVPNENYGYTF. The CDR3 bases are TGTGCCACCAGTGATAGAGTCCCTAATGAAAACTATGGCTACACCTTC.

This clone was seen once. The chain employs TRBV6-5 and TRBJ1-1; D is possibly TRBD1 (5 bases). The CDR3 has 14 residues. Germline CDR1 and CDR2: MNHEY and SVGAGI. Trimming stripped 7 bases from V and 1 base from J, with 13 bases between. In nucleotides, the CDR3 is TGTGCCAGCACTCCACTGGGGGGGAACACTGAAGCTTTCTTT. Translating it yields CASTPLGGNTEAFF.

This clone was observed once. The J gene is TRBJ1-4, the V gene TRBV30; 7 positions agree with TRBD1. Germline values: CDR1 GTSNPN, CDR2 SVGIG (reference sequence). V dropped 7 bases and J dropped 3; count of bases not matched to a gene: 8. The CDR3 consists of 14 residues. The CDR3 protein is CAYSPGQPNEKLFF. CDR3 sequence (DNA): TGTGCCTATTCTCCGGGACAGCCTAATGAAAAACTGTTTTTT.

J is TRBJ2-3 and V is TRBV5-1; TRBD2 matches at 10 bases. V was clipped by 4 bases and J by 4 bases; unmatched bases: 15. Looked up from germline, CDR1 is SGHRS and CDR2 is YFSETQ. The CDR3 is 18 residues long. DNA for the CDR3: TGCGCCAGCAGCCCGCCGGGGGCTAGCGGGGGACCCGCAGATACGCAGTATTTT. Its protein is CASSPPGASGGPADTQYF. Combining the CDR3 with reference TRBV5-1 and TRBJ2-3 gives the whole variable domain KAGVTQTPRYLIKTRGQQVTLSCSPISGHRSVSWYQQTPGQGLQFLFEYFSETQRNKGNFPGRFSGRQFSNSRSEMNVSTLELGDSALYLCASSPPGASGGPADTQYFGPGTRLTVL.

V gene TRBV10-3 combines with J gene TRBJ1-1; D is undetermined. Per the germline V gene, CDR1 is ENHRY and CDR2 is SYGVKD. The CDR3 length is 13 residues. The V end lost 7 bases, the J end lost 1 base, and 10 bases lay between the germline ends. The CDR3 DNA is TGTGCCATCACCTGGGCCTCGAACACTGAAGCTTTCTTT. This encodes CAITWASNTEAFF.

The gene calls are TRBV9 and TRBJ2-3; 7 positions match TRBD2. CDR1 SGDLS and CDR2 YYNGEE come from the germline V gene. The CDR3 runs to 16 residues. Trimming took 6 bases from V and 1 from J; bases not matched to a gene: 11. For the CDR3, the DNA is TGTGCCAGCACCCCTTGGGCTAGCGGTCGCACAGATACGCAGTATTTT. This encodes CASTPWASGRTDTQYF. The full variable domain, rest sourced from reference TRBV9 and TRBJ2-3, is DSGVTQTPKHLITATGQRVTLRCSPRSGDLSVYWYQQSLDQGLQFLIQYYNGEERAKGNILERFSAQQFPDLHSELNLSSLELGDSALYFCASTPWASGRTDTQYFGPGTRLTVL.

The chain employs TRBV29-1 and TRBJ2-3; a possible D gene is TRBD1 (9 bases). Trimming cost V 1 base and J 8 bases, with 16 bases left between them. The CDR3 length is 14 residues. The germline V gene encodes CDR1 SQVTM and CDR2 ANQGSEA. CDR3 sequence (DNA): TGCAGCGTTGAAGGCGGGGGGACAGGGTTTACGCAGTATTTT. Translating gives CSVEGGGTGFTQYF.

With regard to this clone: Relative to the germline gene, one junction end is altered; a read error may explain this. V usage is TRBV27 and J usage is TRBJ1-5, with D unclear. This CDR3 spans 9 amino acids. Germline CDR1 MNHEY, CDR2 SMNVEV (reference sequence). Here the CDR3 reads CASSPEPNF. CDR3 in DNA: TGTGCCAGCAGTCCGGAGCCAAATTTT.

This clone was seen a single time. V is TRBV6-5 and J is TRBJ2-3, with D maybe TRBD2 (6 bases). Looked up from germline, CDR1 is MNHEY and CDR2 is SVGAGI. The CDR3 totals 14 residues. Trimming left V 6 bases short and J 0 bases short, with 10 bases between. The CDR3: CASRAGISTDTQYF. CDR3 DNA sequence: TGTGCCAGCAGGGCGGGGATTAGCACAGATACGCAGTATTTT.

This chain connects TRBV3-1 (or the pseudogene TRBV3-2) to TRBJ2-1; a possible D gene is TRBD1 (6 bases). The CDR3 covers 14 residues. Trimming pared 0 bases from V and 14 bases from J, leaving 17 bases between. Germline CDR1 is LGHDT and CDR2 is YNNKEL (reference sequence). This chain's CDR3 is CASSQDGQGTRKFF. CDR3 DNA: TGTGCCAGCAGCCAAGATGGGCAGGGGACGAGGAAGTTCTTC.

J is TRBJ1-2 and V is TRBV27; no clear D. Germline lookup yields CDR1 MNHEY and CDR2 SMNVEV (reference sequence). The CDR3 length is 14 residues. V was pared by 5 bases and J by 8 bases, with 18 bases between. This chain's CDR3 is CASSPSTRLKGYTF. CDR3 DNA sequence: TGTGCCAGCAGTCCTAGTACCCGATTGAAGGGCTACACCTTC.

The rearrangement links TRBV19 to TRBJ1-1, with D tentatively TRBD1 (5 bases). This CDR3 has 15 amino acids. CDR1 and CDR2 (germline): LNHDA, SQIVND (reference sequence). V dropped 1 base and J dropped 7 bases, with 16 bases sitting between them. The CDR3 region is CASSIGGGQGFEAFF. In DNA form, the CDR3 reads TGTGCCAGTAGTATAGGAGGAGGGCAGGGATTTGAAGCTTTCTTT. The variable domain in full, completed from reference TRBV19 and TRBJ1-1, reads DGGITQSPKYLFRKEGQNVTLSCEQNLNHDAMYWYRQDPGQGLRLIYYSQIVNDFQKGDIAEGYSVSREKKESFPLTVTSAQKNPTAFYLCASSIGGGQGFEAFFGQGTRLTVV.

V usage is TRBV2 and J usage is TRBJ1-4, with 10 bases identical to TRBD1. The length of the CDR3 is 15 residues. J lost 8 bases, V lost 2 bases, and 5 bases had no gene match. Germline CDR1 and CDR2: SNHLY and FYNNEI. CDR3 coding DNA: TGTGCCAGCAGTGAAAGACAGGGGGCGGGGGAAAAACTGTTTTTT. Protein: CASSERQGAGEKLFF.

This rearrangement joins TRBV5-4 to TRBJ1-2; possible D gene TRBD1, 6 bases. Germline V lookup: CDR1 SGHNT, CDR2 YYREEE (reference sequence). The CDR3 has 14 residues. Trimming shortened V by 3 bases and J by 4 bases, and 13 bases separated the two germline ends. In DNA, the CDR3 is TGTGCCAGCAGCTCGAGGACAGCCCCCTATGGCTACACCTTC. This sequence encodes CASSSRTAPYGYTF. Together with reference TRBV5-4 and TRBJ1-2, the CDR3 gives the full variable domain: ETGVTQSPTHLIKTRGQQVTLRCSSQSGHNTVSWYQQALGQGPQFIFQYYREEENGRGNFPPRFSGLQFPNYSSELNVNALELDDSALYLCASSSRTAPYGYTFGSGTRLTVV.

J is TRBJ2-1 and V is TRBV3-1 (or the pseudogene TRBV3-2); 10 bases are a match to TRBD2. J gave up 0 bases and V 5 bases, and 7 bases lay outside the gene matches. The CDR3 length is 17 residues. The germline gives CDR1 LGHDT, CDR2 YNNKEL (reference sequence). The CDR3 region has the DNA TGTGCCAGCAGCGCACTAGCGGGGAGGAGCTCCTACAATGAGCAGTTCTTC. This sequence encodes CASSALAGRSSYNEQFF.

The chain has TRBV10-3 and TRBJ1-2; the match to TRBD1 covers 7 bases. V was clipped by 3 bases and J by 3 bases; unmatched bases: 13. The germline CDR1 and CDR2 sequences are ENHRY and SYGVKD. The length of the CDR3 is 17 residues. This CDR3 is CAISDPTLDRVYYGYTF. CDR3 DNA: TGTGCCATCAGTGACCCTACTTTAGACAGGGTATACTATGGCTACACCTTC.

This clone came up once. This chain joins TRBV5-1 and TRBJ1-2, with D perhaps matching TRBD1 (5 bases). Per the germline V gene, CDR1 is SGHRS and CDR2 is YFSETQ. V lost 2 bases and J 0 bases, leaving 14 bases between the germline ends. This CDR3 has 16 residues. CDR3 sequence reads: CASSLTPTATNYGYTF. In DNA form, the CDR3 reads TGCGCCAGCAGCTTAACCCCGACAGCTACTAACTATGGCTACACCTTC.

This chain joins TRBV7-9 and TRBJ1-2, with D maybe TRBD1 (5 bases). Deletions cut 5 bases from V and 4 bases from J, with 26 bases between. The CDR3 contains 18 residues. The V gene's germline CDR1 is SEHNR and CDR2 FQNEAQ (reference sequence). CDR3 sequence: CASSASSLPGLGTYGYTF. CDR3 bases: TGTGCCAGCAGCGCCTCTAGTCTTCCGGGACTTGGGACCTATGGCTACACCTTC.

This chain uses TRBV3-1 (or the pseudogene TRBV3-2) with TRBJ1-2; D is undetermined. The germline V gene has CDR1 LGHDT and CDR2 YNNKEL (reference sequence). This CDR3 is built from 14 residues. V was pared by 1 base and J by 10 bases, with 16 bases between. DNA of the CDR3: TGTGCCAGCAGCCAAGGAGGCTTGCCGGCCTCCTACACCTTC. Encoded protein: CASSQGGLPASYTF.

V is TRBV10-3 and J is TRBJ1-1; D unclear. CDR1 and CDR2 from the germline V gene are ENHRY and SYGVKD. V was shortened by 2 bases and J by 1 base, with 8 bases between the two germline ends. The CDR3 spans 14 residues. The CDR3 sequence: CAISEPRSNTEAFF. CDR3 coding DNA: TGTGCCATCAGTGAGCCCCGGTCGAACACTGAAGCTTTCTTT.

The chain is built from TRBV6-5 and TRBJ2-5; TRBD2 matches 12 bases. V shed 8 bases, J shed 10 bases, and the junction held 14 bases outside the gene matches. CDR1 and CDR2 (germline): MNHEY, SVGAGI. This CDR3 spans 15 amino acids. In nucleotides, the CDR3 is TGTGCCAGCGGGACAGGACTAGCGGGGACGAGTAGCCAGTACTTC. This gives the protein CASGTGLAGTSSQYF.

J is TRBJ2-3 and V is TRBV10-1; 8 positions agree with TRBD1. CDR3 length: 13 amino acids. V was clipped by 5 bases and J by 7 bases; unmatched bases: 5. Germline CDR1 reads WNHNN; CDR2 reads SYGVQD (reference sequence). The CDR3 sequence: CASSLDRGNTQYF. CDR3 nucleotide sequence: TGCGCCAGCAGTCTTGACAGGGGAAATACGCAGTATTTT.

This chain connects TRBV5-1 to TRBJ1-4; a weak D match, TRBD1 (5 bases). The length of the CDR3 is 14 residues. The germline V gene encodes CDR1 SGHRS and CDR2 YFSETQ. Trimming pared 4 bases from V and 4 bases from J, leaving 11 bases between. This CDR3 is CASSRDSSNEKLFF. CDR3 nucleotides: TGCGCCAGCAGCCGCGACAGTAGTAATGAAAAACTGTTTTTT.

The V and J genes are TRBV7-9 and TRBJ2-7; 16 bases are shared with TRBD2. After removal of 5 bases from V and 3 bases from J, the junction contained 7 bases not matched to a gene. CDR3 size: 17 residues. CDR1 SEHNR and CDR2 FQNEAQ come from the germline V gene (reference sequence). Here the CDR3 reads CASSPGLAGGPGYEQYF. The CDR3 DNA reads TGTGCCAGCAGCCCGGGACTAGCGGGGGGGCCTGGCTACGAGCAGTACTTC.